This T cell receptor beta chain originates from a study of identical twins' blood T cells. TCRdb re-called the 5' RACE reads with MiXCR, one entry per CDR3 protein. The sample shows 350,000 to 400,000 distinct CDR3 sequences, over 25% of them seen only once. The V gene's germline CDR1 is LNHDA and CDR2 SQIVND (reference sequence). The CDR3 has 14 residues. Trimming took 7 bases from V and 1 from J, leaving 13 bases between them. The sequence derives from a woman between 18 and 49 years old in good health. This rearrangement joins TRBV19 to TRBJ1-1; D unclear. Sequencing used PBMCs. The CDR3 coding sequence is TGTGCCAGTAACGACTTAAACGCGAACACTGAAGCTTTCTTT. Protein: CASNDLNANTEAFF.